This TCR beta chain was identified in a study of T cells in Graves' hyperthyroidism and ophthalmopathy. Overall study: At initial diagnosis, before any treatment had begun, peripheral blood was obtained.

Amplified TCR beta CDR3 regions came from RNA transcripts. The TCR CDR3 first-round RT-PCR relied on the HTBI primer set. TCRdb reprocessed the multiplex PCR reads via MiXCR and lists one record per CDR3 protein. The table shows approximately 600,000 distinct CDR3 sequences, with 16% occurring only once. Study results and caveats: The model foresaw ophthalmopathy a median roughly 6.3 months prior to onset.

The definition of stable Graves' hyperthyroidism was no ophthalmopathy progression within 18 months. This clonotype appeared many times. What it recognizes is unknown. The specimen was blood. The origin of this receptor is a woman under 40 with Graves' hyperthyroidism.

The CDR3 region has the DNA TGTGCCAGTACAGTACTGTATGGCTACACCTTC. Translated, it gives CASTVLYGYTF. The chain joins TRBV2 to TRBJ1-2; no clear D. The CDR3 runs to 11 residues. The germline CDR1 and CDR2 sequences are SNHLY and FYNNEI. The V end was cut by 9 bases, the J end by 5 bases, with 10 bases between.